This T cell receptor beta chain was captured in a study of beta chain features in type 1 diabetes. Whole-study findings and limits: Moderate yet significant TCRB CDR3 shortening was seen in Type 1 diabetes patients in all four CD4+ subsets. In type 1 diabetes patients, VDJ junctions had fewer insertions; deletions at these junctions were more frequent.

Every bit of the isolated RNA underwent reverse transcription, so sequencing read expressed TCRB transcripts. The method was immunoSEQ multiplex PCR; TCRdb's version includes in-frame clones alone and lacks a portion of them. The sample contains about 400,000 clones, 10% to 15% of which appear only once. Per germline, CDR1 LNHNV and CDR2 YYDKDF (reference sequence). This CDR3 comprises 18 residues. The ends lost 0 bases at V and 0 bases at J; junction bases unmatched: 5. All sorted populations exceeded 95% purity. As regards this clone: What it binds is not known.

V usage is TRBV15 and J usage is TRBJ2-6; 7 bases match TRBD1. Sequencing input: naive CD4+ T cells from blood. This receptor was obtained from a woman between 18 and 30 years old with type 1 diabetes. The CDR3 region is CATSREAGGISGANVLTF. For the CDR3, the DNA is TGTGCCACCAGCAGAGAAGCAGGGGGAATCTCTGGGGCCAACGTCCTGACTTTC.